A single sample is the source of the 8 T cell receptor beta chains below, sequenced in a study of blood T cell repertoires in COVID-19. Libraries were prepared by immunoSEQ multiplex PCR; TCRdb keeps only in-frame clonotypes and omits some of them. Here the sample spans around 72,000 clones, approximately 87% being singletons. Sequencing input: peripheral blood. These TCRs come from a man in his fifties or sixties with active COVID-19.

This rearrangement joins TRBV3-1 (or the pseudogene TRBV3-2) to TRBJ1-4; TRBD1 might be the D (6 bases). Looked up from germline, CDR1 is LGHDT and CDR2 is YNNKEL (reference sequence). This CDR3 is built from 15 residues. Deletions cut 4 bases from V and 8 bases from J, with 17 bases between. The CDR3 loop reads CASSPPGGHREKLFF. CDR3 DNA sequence: TGTGCCAGCAGCCCGCCCGGGGGGCACCGAGAAAAACTGTTTTTT.

This sequence joins TRBV9 and TRBJ2-5, with 12 bases identical to TRBD2. The J segment lost 5 bases and the V segment lost 4 bases, leaving 9 bases of the junction unmatched. This CDR3 contains 16 residues. Germline assignment: CDR1 SGDLS and CDR2 YYNGEE. CDR3 loop: CASSSTTSGGTETQYF. The CDR3 DNA sequence: TGTGCCAGCAGCTCAACGACTAGCGGGGGAACGGAGACCCAGTACTTC.

The V call is TRBV6-1, the J call TRBJ2-5; TRBD1 matches 8 bases. The CDR3 runs to 16 residues. J gave up 4 bases and V 2 bases, and 9 bases lay outside the gene matches. Germline values: CDR1 MNHNS, CDR2 SASEGT. The CDR3 sequence is CASSELIGQGLETQYF. CDR3 DNA sequence: TGTGCCAGCAGTGAATTGATTGGACAGGGTCTAGAGACCCAGTACTTC.

The chain uses TRBV5-1 and TRBJ2-1; 8 nucleotides agree with TRBD1. The CDR3 contains 15 residues. V trimming: 0 bases; J trimming: 6 bases; junction bases outside the gene matches: 5. CDR1 and CDR2 from the germline V gene are SGHRS and YFSETQ. CDR3 amino acids: CASSLALTGVNEQFF. The CDR3 DNA is TGCGCCAGCAGCTTGGCCTTGACAGGGGTCAATGAGCAGTTCTTC.

This clone was found a few times. This chain joins TRBV5-6 and TRBJ2-2; maybe TRBD2 (6 bases). CDR1 is SGHDT and CDR2 is YYEEEE in the germline V gene. V was pared by 2 bases and J by 6 bases, with 14 bases between. The length of the CDR3 is 15 residues. In DNA, the CDR3 is TGTGCCAGCAGCTTCATTCCGGGGGTCGCCGGGGAGCTGTTTTTT. This codes for CASSFIPGVAGELFF.

This chain uses TRBV4-1 with TRBJ1-4; possible D gene TRBD1, 6 bases. Looked up from germline, CDR1 is MGHRA and CDR2 is YSYEKL. Trimming took off 6 bases at V and 6 bases at J, with 17 bases between the two ends. This CDR3 is built from 15 residues. CDR3 DNA sequence: TGCGCCAGCAGGTCTGGCTTGGGGGCGGATGAAAAACTGTTTTTT. It is translated as CASRSGLGADEKLFF.

This chain uses TRBV27 with TRBJ2-2, with 11 nucleotides matching TRBD2. CDR1 is MNHEY, CDR2 SMNVEV, per germline (reference sequence). The CDR3 has 18 amino acids. The V segment lost 3 bases and the J segment 1 base; nucleotides outside the gene matches: 7. The CDR3 reads CASSLIGLAGQNTGELFF. The CDR3 nucleotides read TGTGCCAGCAGTTTGATCGGACTAGCGGGTCAGAACACCGGGGAGCTGTTTTTT.

This chain joins TRBV5-6 and TRBJ1-6; a weak D match, TRBD1 (5 bases). The CDR3 totals 14 residues. Germline-derived CDR1 and CDR2 are SGHDT and YYEEEE. V was pared by 0 bases and J by 10 bases, with 11 bases between. CDR3 in DNA: TGTGCCAGCAGCTTGGGATCGGGGGACTCACCCCTCCACTTT. Protein product: CASSLGSGDSPLHF.